The sequence of this TCR beta chain was determined in a study of blood T cell repertoires in COVID-19 (TCRdb year 2020). A note on the overall study: The collaborator samples originated in the United States, Italy and Spain and spanned the acute and convalescent phases of COVID-19. The material from the prospective study consisted of cDNA or gDNA derived from T cells, B-cell-depleted T cells, or PBMCs. Deeply sampled blood TCRbeta repertoires from subjects exposed to, actively infected with, or recovered from COVID-19 were included in the dataset. A freely available public database, intended as a resource for researchers studying the immune response to SARS-CoV-2, is where the repertoires were released. The samples were drawn from the first 160 participants of the ongoing ImmuneRACE study and from 1,254 subjects provided by 6 global collaborators. Nearly every sample came with metadata listing a de-identified subject ID, COVID-19 status, age in years and sex. Where available, HLA class I and class II types were taken from metadata supplied by the sample provider and were not determined by assay-based typing. On the study overall, not on this receptor specifically: Clinical and demographic metadata were provided uncurated, with the amount varying by source and participant.

The CDR3 runs 12 amino acids, cysteine and phenylalanine included. The read is trimmed to its CDR3 DNA, 36 bases read in frame from base 1. Here V drops 6 bases and J drops 10 bases, and the junction holds 6 bases not matched to any gene. The immunoSEQ Assay, a bias-controlled multiplex PCR, was used to amplify TCRbeta CDR3 regions from genomic DNA. Per the original workflow: Within the assay, amplification of reference gene primers was used to estimate how many nucleated cells each sample contained. To quantify the absolute abundance of each unique TCRbeta CDR3 rearrangement, sequence reads were collapsed and filtered. For each sample, productive Simpson clonality was calculated by taking the square root of Simpson's diversity index across productive rearrangements. TCRdb retrieved this table from immuneACCESS and kept in-frame rearrangements only. Not all clones are present; in checked studies, unresolved V genes account for under half, and no reason is known for the remainder. That table supplies the V and J calls and clone size; D and trimming were determined from the DNA. The sample profile shows roughly 220,000 clones; roughly 82% of them were found once. The top ten constitute roughly 1.4% of the sample.

Concerning this clone: Which antigen it targets is not known. Per-nucleotide qualities are absent, and no much larger clonotype sits a single base away.

Samples from volunteer blood donors who had recovered from COVID-19 were contributed by a second Seattle source. Collaborating institutions collected whole blood in K2EDTA tubes following their own protocols. For TCRbeta analysis, collaborator samples were shipped as frozen whole blood, as isolated PBMCs, or as DNA extracted from either sample type. The receptor was derived from a woman between 35 and 50 years old who had recovered from COVID-19. Sequencing was done on a sample of peripheral blood. The sequence is built from TRBV12-3 or TRBV12-4 and TRBJ1-1, and 9 bases in between align with TRBD1. The DNA reads TGTGCCAGCAGGGGACAGGGTGCACTAGCTTTCTTT. It specifies CASRGQGALAFF.